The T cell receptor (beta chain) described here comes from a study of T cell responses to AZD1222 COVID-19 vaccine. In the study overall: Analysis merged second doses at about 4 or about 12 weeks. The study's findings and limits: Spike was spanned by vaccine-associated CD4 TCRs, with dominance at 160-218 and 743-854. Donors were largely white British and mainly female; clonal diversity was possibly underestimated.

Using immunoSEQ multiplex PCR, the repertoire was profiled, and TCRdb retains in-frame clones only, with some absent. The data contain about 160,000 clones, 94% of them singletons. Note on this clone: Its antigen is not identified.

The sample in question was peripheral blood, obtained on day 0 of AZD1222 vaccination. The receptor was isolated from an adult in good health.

Written as DNA, the CDR3 is TGTGCCAGCAGCTCCCGAACGACAGGCGTCTATGGCTACACCTTC. Translation gives CASSSRTTGVYGYTF. The V call is TRBV9, the J call TRBJ1-2, with D maybe TRBD1 (6 bases). The length of the CDR3 is 15 residues. The ends were cut back, 4 bases at V and 4 bases at J, with 17 bases in the middle. CDR1 and CDR2 (germline): SGDLS, YYNGEE.